This T cell receptor beta chain appears in the sequencing data of a study of cytomegalovirus exposure and HLA in healthy donors. Study outcomes and limitations: While the bulk of TCR sequences proved rare, some public TCRs turned up in many donors.

Germline V gene lookup returns CDR1 GTSNPN and CDR2 SVGIG (reference sequence). This CDR3 has 12 residues. V lost 4 bases, J lost 7 bases, and 4 bases stayed unmatched. Regarding this clone: What it binds is unknown.

Primers for the PCR totalled 60 Vbeta and 13 Jbeta. Produced via immunoSEQ multiplex PCR; TCRdb's table is partial and in-frame only. The sample lists 150,000 or so clones, 80% occurring once. The sequencing input was PBMCs. This chain uses TRBV30 with TRBJ1-1; TRBD1 agrees at 9 bases. The source of this sequence is a man in his fifties in good health and CMV-seronegative. CDR3 bases: TGTGCCTGGAAACAGGGGGCGGGTGAAGCTTTCTTT. Translation gives CAWKQGAGEAFF.